This T cell receptor beta chain is from a study of T-cell memory formation after mild COVID-19. V lost 7 bases and J 0 bases, leaving 10 bases between the germline ends. The CDR3 loop spans 14 amino acids. Germline CDR1 SGHRS, CDR2 YFSETQ. To note about this clonotype: Its antigen is not identified.

TCRdb called the 5' RACE reads again in MiXCR, with one record for every CDR3 protein. Of 350,000 to 400,000 distinct CDR3 sequences in the sample, 14% are singletons; the top ten hold around 21%. General study points: Several responding clones turned up in pre-infection memory, indicating that cross-reactive memory may have taken part.

This sequence joins TRBV5-1 and TRBJ1-4, with D hard to call. The clonotype was recovered from a man younger than 35 who had mild COVID-19 (a few samples of this study predate the infection). Cell type and time point are not known. Sequencing was done on a sample of PBMCs or a T cell subset sorted from them (not recorded which). This CDR3 is CASRTGTTNEKLFF. In nucleotides, the CDR3 is TGCGCCAGCCGTACCGGGACAACTAATGAAAAACTGTTTTTT.